Below, one T cell receptor (beta chain) is given with its context. Its target is unknown. The sample belongs to a study of Ad26.COV2.S vaccination and SARS-CoV-2 variants. The wider study: A COV1001 Ad26.COV2.S trial-arm participant provided the sample. Participants got Ad26.COV2.S intramuscularly, once or twice 56 days apart.

Produced via immunoSEQ multiplex PCR; TCRdb's table is partial and in-frame only. Among roughly 320,000 clones listed, around 84% were seen once. Study conclusions and caveats: Total T cell responses, in the TCR breadth and depth analyses, may have been underestimated.

Looked up from germline, CDR1 is MGHRA and CDR2 is YSYEKL. The CDR3 consists of 16 residues. The trim removed 4 bases at V and 1 base at J, leaving 6 bases unmatched. Stated treatment: roughly 19 received Ad26.COV2.S at low or high dose, single or two shots; about 5 received placebo; per-sample allocation not given. Collection of samples fell on day 63 after the first vaccine or placebo injection. The vaccine antigen was prefusion-stabilized Wuhan SARS-CoV-2 spike. The sequence came from a person aged 18-60 years who received the Ad26.COV2.S COVID-19 vaccine or a placebo. The sequenced sample was peripheral blood, obtained in a trial of Ad26.COV2.S vaccine versus placebo. The chain has TRBV4-1 and TRBJ2-3; 9 bases line up with TRBD1. The CDR3 region is CASSLGTGTRTDTQYF. Here the CDR3 DNA reads TGCGCCAGCAGCCTCGGGACAGGGACTCGCACAGATACGCAGTATTTT.